The 9 T cell receptor beta chains presented below share a single source sample, sequenced in a study of post-analysis software for immune sequencing data. The study's findings and limits: TRBV5-6, TRBV5-1 and TRBV20-1 belonged to a set of about 5 TRBV segments that were more frequent in patients than controls.

Their target antigens are unknown. The library was made from cDNA and included unique molecular identifiers. TCRdb analysed the PCR reads with MiXCR anew, one entry per CDR3 protein. The data contain some 240,000 distinct CDR3 sequences, just over 35% of them singletons. Input material: blood. Receptors were obtained from a girl under 18 with multiple sclerosis.

The chain carries TRBV12-3 or TRBV12-4 and TRBJ2-3; 13 positions match TRBD2. J was trimmed by 5 bases and V by 3 bases; bases with no gene match: 2. The CDR3 spans 15 residues. CDR3 region: CASSFRTSGRDTQYF. The CDR3 DNA reads as TGTGCCAGCAGTTTCAGGACTAGCGGGAGAGATACGCAGTATTTT.

This clonotype came up many times. The rearrangement joins TRBV5-1 to TRBJ2-1; TRBD2 matches 10 bases. The V segment lost 4 bases and the J segment 3 bases; nucleotides outside the gene matches: 13. This CDR3 contains 18 residues. The germline CDR1 and CDR2 sequences are SGHRS and YFSETQ. Here the CDR3 reads CASSPRPSGGSSYNEQFF. The CDR3 DNA sequence: TGCGCCAGCAGCCCTCGGCCTAGCGGGGGAAGTAGCTACAATGAGCAGTTCTTC.

This clonotype was observed many times. The chain joins TRBV20-1 to TRBJ1-1, with TRBD1 matching 7 bases. V was clipped by 3 bases and J by 1 base; unmatched bases: 2. CDR3 length equals 13 residues. CDR1 and CDR2 from the germline V gene are DFQATT and SNEGSKA (reference sequence). CDR3 sequence reads: CSARTGRNTEAFF. The CDR3, as DNA: TGCAGTGCTAGGACAGGGAGGAACACTGAAGCTTTCTTT.

This clonotype was seen at least ten times. The chain is built from TRBV19 and TRBJ2-5, with D perhaps assigned TRBD1 or TRBD2 (5 bases each). The germline CDR1 and CDR2 sequences are LNHDA and SQIVND (reference sequence). The ends were cut back, 5 bases at V and 0 bases at J, with 16 bases in the middle. The CDR3 totals 16 residues. CDR3 nucleotide sequence: TGTGCCAGTAGTCCGGGGCGGACCTTGTACCAAGAGACCCAGTACTTC. Translation: CASSPGRTLYQETQYF.

The J gene is TRBJ2-3, the V gene TRBV18, with TRBD2 identical over 12 bases. This CDR3 spans 17 amino acids. Trimming at V came to 4 bases and at J to 2 bases, leaving 7 bases not matched to a gene. Germline V gene data show CDR1 as KGHSH and CDR2 as LQKENI. CDR3 coding DNA: TGTGCCAGCTCACGAAAGCGACTAGCGGGAGACACAGATACGCAGTATTTT. This codes for CASSRKRLAGDTDTQYF.

The genes are TRBV29-1 and TRBJ2-1; D is undetermined. The CDR3 spans 16 residues. Looked up from germline, CDR1 is SQVTM and CDR2 is ANQGSEA. The V end was cut by 0 bases, the J end by 5 bases, with 17 bases between. In DNA, the CDR3 is TGCAGCGTTGAAGATCGAGCGAGTCAAGCCCACAATGAGCAGTTCTTC. It is translated as CSVEDRASQAHNEQFF.

This clonotype has at least ten counts. J is TRBJ1-1 and V is TRBV5-1, with 9 positions matching TRBD1. Germline loops: CDR1 SGHRS, CDR2 YFSETQ. This CDR3 has 15 amino acids. The V segment lost 1 base and the J segment 4 bases; nucleotides outside the gene matches: 5. CDR3 nucleotide sequence: TGCGCCAGCAGCTTGTCGACAGGGGGAGGCACTGAAGCTTTCTTT. It encodes CASSLSTGGGTEAFF.

This clonotype was observed a few times. The V call is TRBV12-3 or TRBV12-4, the J call TRBJ2-3; 9 bases line up with TRBD2. The V gene end was trimmed by 2 bases and the J gene end by 1 base; junction bases not matched to a gene: 4. This CDR3 has 16 residues. The CDR3 loop is CASSLWSSGGTDTQYF. The DNA of the CDR3 is TGTGCCAGCAGTTTATGGTCTAGCGGGGGCACAGATACGCAGTATTTT.

The chain is built from TRBV2 and TRBJ2-4, with D perhaps TRBD2 (5 bases). Germline CDR1 SNHLY, CDR2 FYNNEI. The V end was cut by 6 bases, the J end by 0 bases, with 9 bases between. The CDR3 length is 14 residues. The CDR3, as DNA: TGTGCCAGCAGGTGGACTCTAGCCAAAAACATTCAGTACTTC. Protein sequence: CASRWTLAKNIQYF.